This entry lists 32 T cell receptor beta chains sequenced from one sample in a study of shared clonotypes between healthy human individuals. The data were produced by immunoSEQ multiplex PCR, yet TCRdb's version contains in-frame clones alone and is incomplete. This table holds some 2 million clones, about 94% found once. Naive CD8 cells were CD45RO-negative, positively selected for CCR7, excluding terminally differentiated effector memory CD45RA+ cells. The sample consisted of naive CD8+ T cells sorted from blood. These receptors all stem from a man younger than 30 in good health.

Notes on this clone: The same CDR3 arises from other DNA sequences in this sample as well. The genes are TRBV11-2 and TRBJ2-2, with D uncertain. The CDR3 is 13 residues long. Trimming took 5 bases from V and 4 from J, leaving 8 bases between them. Germline V CDR1 and CDR2: SGHAT, FQNNGV. CDR3 sequence: CASSPSSTGELFF. CDR3 DNA: TGTGCCAGCAGCCCCTCGAGCACCGGGGAGCTGTTTTTT.

This clone was detected once. The V gene is TRBV9, the J gene TRBJ2-1, with 11 bases lining up with TRBD2. The CDR3 loop spans 13 amino acids. J gave up 9 bases and V 1 base, and 0 bases lay outside the gene matches. The germline gives CDR1 SGDLS, CDR2 YYNGEE. CDR3 in amino acids: CASSVTSGGEQFF. In nucleotides, the CDR3 is TGTGCCAGCAGCGTAACTAGCGGGGGTGAGCAGTTCTTC.

As regards this clone: At the DNA level, this CDR3 is encoded by other sequences in the same sample as well. CDR3 loop: CASSYQAYEQYF. CDR3 coding DNA: TGTGCCAGCAGCTACCAAGCCTACGAGCAGTACTTC. The chain uses TRBV5-6 and TRBJ2-7; D call uncertain. The length of the CDR3 is 12 residues. The V gene lost 3 bases and the J gene lost 2 bases, with 6 bases spanning the gap. Germline lookup yields CDR1 SGHDT and CDR2 YYEEEE.

The V gene is TRBV7-8, the J gene TRBJ2-7; D tentatively reads TRBD1 or TRBD2 (5 bases each). The germline V gene encodes CDR1 SGHVS and CDR2 FQNEAQ. The CDR3 spans 16 residues. With 0 bases removed from V and 5 bases from J, the gap between germline ends came to 17 bases. CDR3: CASSLALPAQGDEQYF. CDR3 in DNA: TGTGCCAGCAGCTTAGCGTTACCGGCCCAGGGAGACGAGCAGTACTTC. The full variable domain, completed using reference TRBV7-8 and TRBJ2-7, is GAGVSQSPRYKVAKRGQDVALRCDPISGHVSLFWYQQALGQGPEFLTYFQNEAQLDKSGLPSDRFFAERPEGSVSTLKIQRTQQEDSAVYLCASSLALPAQGDEQYFGPGTRLTVT.

The V call is TRBV7-2, the J call TRBJ2-7; D may correspond to TRBD1 or TRBD2 (5 bases each). V lost 3 bases, J lost 6 bases, and 12 bases lay in between. This CDR3 is built from 13 residues. Germline V lookup: CDR1 SGHTA, CDR2 FQGNSA. The CDR3: CASSFGGRSEQYF. CDR3 DNA: TGTGCCAGCAGCTTTGGGGGTAGAAGCGAGCAGTACTTC.

This clone was counted a single time. The same CDR3 is also encoded by other DNA sequences in this sample. This chain uses TRBV9 with TRBJ2-7; D is undetermined. Trimming took 2 bases from V and 2 from J, leaving 14 bases between them. The length of the CDR3 is 15 residues. Germline V lookup: CDR1 SGDLS, CDR2 YYNGEE. CDR3 protein: CASSVAVGSAYEQYF. The CDR3 DNA follows: TGTGCCAGCAGCGTCGCGGTCGGTTCGGCCTACGAGCAGTACTTC.

The J gene is TRBJ1-2, the V gene TRBV2; D ambiguous. The CDR3 loop spans 10 amino acids. V was clipped by 8 bases and J by 7 bases, with 8 bases between them. Looked up from germline, CDR1 is SNHLY and CDR2 is FYNNEI. The CDR3 DNA reads as TGTGCCAGCCAGTATTCTGGCTACACCTTC. Amino acids: CASQYSGYTF.

J is TRBJ1-2 and V is TRBV5-4, with TRBD1 identical over 9 bases. Germline CDR1 is SGHNT and CDR2 is YYREEE (reference sequence). This CDR3 spans 17 amino acids. Trimming took 0 bases from V and 1 from J; bases not matched to a gene: 7. CDR3 amino acids: CASSLAGTGPGNYGYTF. CDR3 bases: TGTGCCAGCAGCTTGGCCGGGACAGGGCCGGGTAACTATGGCTACACCTTC.

The chain carries TRBV6-6 and TRBJ2-1; D ambiguous. Deletions cut 5 bases from V and 7 bases from J, with 18 bases between. The germline V gene has CDR1 MNHNY and CDR2 SVGAGI (reference sequence). The CDR3 loop spans 15 amino acids. CDR3 in amino acids: CASSALGPPDNEQFF. The CDR3 DNA reads TGTGCCAGCAGTGCTTTGGGCCCCCCGGATAATGAGCAGTTCTTC.

The chain joins TRBV27 to TRBJ1-2; 10 bases are shared with TRBD1. Germline CDR1 reads MNHEY; CDR2 reads SMNVEV (reference sequence). Losses at the gene ends were 4 bases for V and 6 bases for J; bases not matched to a gene: 5. There are 14 residues in the CDR3. The CDR3 here is CASSWGQGSNGYTF. The DNA of the CDR3 is TGTGCCAGCAGTTGGGGACAGGGGTCTAATGGCTACACCTTC.

As concerns this clone: Its ends do not fully match the called genes, so a read error is possible. This sample also contains other DNA sequences that code for the same CDR3. The V gene is TRBV30, the J gene TRBJ1-4; unclear D gene. Per the germline V gene, CDR1 is GTSNPN and CDR2 is SVGIG (reference sequence). The CDR3 runs to 12 residues. The CDR3 reads CAWSGASEKLFF. CDR3 sequence (DNA): TGCGCCTGGAGTGGTGCGAGTGAAAAACTGTTTTTT.

The chain combines TRBV5-1 with TRBJ2-3, with 9 bases matching TRBD2. CDR1 and CDR2 (germline): SGHRS, YFSETQ. The CDR3 spans 17 residues. The ends lost 0 bases at V and 5 bases at J; junction bases unmatched: 10. The CDR3 DNA follows: TGCGCCAGCAGCTTGGACTCTAGACTAGCGGTAAAAGATACGCAGTATTTT. This gives the protein CASSLDSRLAVKDTQYF.

The chain is built from TRBV13 and TRBJ1-3, with D uncertain. V lost 5 bases to trimming and J lost 0 bases, with 11 bases between them. The germline V gene encodes CDR1 PRHDT and CDR2 FYEKMQ (reference sequence). The CDR3 consists of 15 residues. This chain's CDR3 is CASSHTEDSGNTIYF. DNA of the CDR3: TGTGCCAGCAGCCATACAGAGGACTCTGGAAACACCATATATTTT.

The chain carries TRBV19 and TRBJ2-5; D is possibly TRBD2 (5 bases). V lost 6 bases to trimming and J lost 1 base, with 12 bases between them. Germline CDR1 is LNHDA and CDR2 is SQIVND (reference sequence). This CDR3 contains 14 residues. The CDR3 loop is CASRGLEGQETQYF. The CDR3 DNA sequence: TGTGCCAGTAGGGGTCTCGAGGGCCAAGAGACCCAGTACTTC.

About this clone: This sample includes further DNA sequences coding for the same CDR3. The CDR3 DNA reads TGTGCCAGCAGCTTTAGTGCTTCCTACGAGCAGTACTTC. This sequence encodes CASSFSASYEQYF. J is TRBJ2-7 and V is TRBV7-9; D unresolved. V shed 3 bases and J shed 1 base, with 7 bases lying between them. CDR3 length: 13 residues. Germline V gives CDR1 SEHNR, CDR2 FQNEAQ (reference sequence). Full variable domain (remainder filled in from reference TRBV7-9 and TRBJ2-7): DTGVSQNPRHKITKRGQNVTFRCDPISEHNRLYWYRQTLGQGPEFLTYFQNEAQLEKSRLLSDRFSAERPKGSFSTLEIQRTEQGDSAMYLCASSFSASYEQYFGPGTRLTVT.

The CDR3 region is CASSERTSTDTQYF. CDR3 nucleotides: TGTGCCAGCAGTGAAAGGACTAGCACAGATACGCAGTATTTT. J is TRBJ2-3 and V is TRBV6-1; TRBD2 is a possible D gene (5 bases). The V gene lost 2 bases and the J gene lost 0 bases, with 6 bases spanning the gap. The CDR3 extends over 14 amino acids. CDR1 is MNHNS, CDR2 SASEGT, per germline.

This chain links TRBV19 with TRBJ2-3, with 8 bases that match TRBD2. Germline lookup yields CDR1 LNHDA and CDR2 SQIVND (reference sequence). The V gene end was trimmed by 10 bases and the J gene end by 1 base; junction bases not matched to a gene: 1. The length of the CDR3 is 12 residues. The CDR3 DNA sequence: TGTGCCACCGGGAGGGGCACAGATACGCAGTATTTT. Encoded protein: CATGRGTDTQYF.

V and J are TRBV7-9 and TRBJ2-7; 7 positions agree with TRBD1. V shed 5 bases and J 5 bases; nucleotides not matched to a gene: 6. Looked up from germline, CDR1 is SEHNR and CDR2 is FQNEAQ (reference sequence). This CDR3 contains 13 residues. The CDR3 loop reads CASSGNTGDEQYF. In DNA, the CDR3 is TGTGCCAGCAGCGGAAACACAGGGGACGAGCAGTACTTC.

The V gene is TRBV6-6, the J gene TRBJ1-1; no reliable D call. The CDR3 extends over 14 amino acids. V was trimmed by 0 bases and J by 4 bases, leaving 9 bases between them. Germline V gene data show CDR1 as MNHNY and CDR2 as SVGAGI (reference sequence). The CDR3 loop reads CASSYSASGTEAFF. The CDR3 DNA follows: TGTGCCAGCAGTTACTCGGCCTCGGGCACTGAAGCTTTCTTT.

V gene TRBV6-6 combines with J gene TRBJ1-4; D unresolved. CDR3 length equals 16 residues. The V and J ends lost 6 bases and 6 bases respectively, with 20 bases between them. Germline V CDR1 and CDR2: MNHNY, SVGAGI (reference sequence). DNA of the CDR3: TGTGCCAGCAGCTCGAACAGACCCGAATGGGATGAAAAACTGTTTTTT. Its translation: CASSSNRPEWDEKLFF.

V and J are TRBV9 and TRBJ2-7, with 10 bases aligning to TRBD2. There are 15 residues in the CDR3. V was pared by 2 bases and J by 6 bases, with 8 bases of the junction left unmatched. CDR1 and CDR2 from the germline V gene are SGDLS and YYNGEE. The CDR3 sequence: CASSVYGTSVSEQYF. In DNA form, the CDR3 reads TGTGCCAGCAGCGTCTATGGGACTAGCGTGAGCGAGCAGTACTTC.

The chain combines TRBV4-3 with TRBJ2-1, with TRBD2 matching over 12 bases. Germline CDR1 and CDR2: LGHNA and YSLEER. The CDR3 consists of 17 residues. V trimming: 4 bases; J trimming: 5 bases; junction bases outside the gene matches: 9. The CDR3 loop is CASSREEGLAGNNEQFF. CDR3 coding DNA: TGCGCCAGCAGCCGAGAGGAAGGACTAGCGGGGAACAATGAGCAGTTCTTC.

The chain is built from TRBV27 and TRBJ2-2; unclear D gene. Germline values: CDR1 MNHEY, CDR2 SMNVEV (reference sequence). The V end was cut by 2 bases, the J end by 4 bases, with 8 bases between. The CDR3 runs to 14 residues. DNA of the CDR3: TGTGCCAGCAGTTTAAGCCGAGTCACCGGGGAGCTGTTTTTT. Translating it yields CASSLSRVTGELFF.

With respect to this clone: Other DNA sequences in this sample translate to the same CDR3. The chain has TRBV7-9 and TRBJ1-1; D gene uncertain. The CDR3 has 11 residues. Germline values: CDR1 SEHNR, CDR2 FQNEAQ (reference sequence). The V end was cut by 3 bases, the J end by 6 bases, with 5 bases between. The CDR3 region has the DNA TGTGCCAGCAGCTTGGGGTCTGAAGCTTTCTTT. Its translation: CASSLGSEAFF.

Note on this clone: This could be a read error, since a much larger clone is one nucleotide away. The sample has other DNA sequences that encode this CDR3 too. The chain links TRBV6-1 to TRBJ2-7; no firm D call. V was trimmed by 6 bases and J by 2 bases, leaving 5 bases between them. This CDR3 region has 11 residues. The germline gives CDR1 MNHNS, CDR2 SASEGT. DNA of the CDR3: TGTGCCAGCAGGACCGCCTACGAGCAGTACTTC. Its translation is CASRTAYEQYF.

The rearrangement joins TRBV29-1 to TRBJ1-2, with D possibly being TRBD1 (5 bases). In germline, CDR1 is SQVTM, CDR2 ANQGSEA. The CDR3 extends over 11 amino acids. Trimming cost V 6 bases and J 2 bases, with 7 bases left between them. This chain's CDR3 is CSVRANYGYTF. CDR3 nucleotide sequence: TGCAGCGTCAGGGCAAACTATGGCTACACCTTC.

V gene TRBV10-3 combines with J gene TRBJ2-7; 10 positions agree with TRBD2. Per germline, CDR1 ENHRY and CDR2 SYGVKD. V gave up 11 bases and J gave up 3 bases; unmatched junction bases: 13. This CDR3 region has 15 residues. The CDR3 region has the DNA TGTGCCGTCGCCTACACCGGGACTAGCGTCTACGAGCAGTACTTC. Its protein product is CAVAYTGTSVYEQYF.

The chain couples TRBV28 to TRBJ1-5; D remains unclear. Germline CDR1 MDHEN, CDR2 SYDVKM. CDR3 length: 17 residues. V gave up 6 bases and J gave up 0 bases, with 18 bases separating them. The CDR3 region is CASSPNYGLSSNQPQHF. The CDR3 DNA follows: TGTGCCAGCAGCCCTAATTACGGACTGAGTAGCAATCAGCCCCAGCATTTT.

The gene calls are TRBV7-6 and TRBJ1-2; D perhaps matches TRBD1 (5 bases). V was pared by 3 bases and J by 0 bases, with 11 bases between. Per the germline V gene, CDR1 is SGHVS and CDR2 is FNYEAQ. The CDR3 spans 15 residues. Here the CDR3 reads CASSFGTETNYGYTF. The CDR3 DNA reads as TGTGCCAGCAGCTTTGGGACGGAAACTAACTATGGCTACACCTTC.

The J gene is TRBJ2-7, the V gene TRBV2, with 10 bases lining up with TRBD2. CDR1 SNHLY and CDR2 FYNNEI come from the germline V gene. The CDR3 totals 14 residues. Trimming cost V 5 bases and J 2 bases; bases outside gene matches: 3. As DNA, the CDR3 is TGTGCCAGCAGTAGCGGGGGGGCTCCCTACGAGCAGTACTTC. This gives the protein CASSSGGAPYEQYF.

The rearrangement joins TRBV6-5 to TRBJ1-4, with 7 bases matching TRBD1. CDR3 length: 14 amino acids. V dropped 4 bases and J dropped 5; count of bases not matched to a gene: 4. Per the germline V gene, CDR1 is MNHEY and CDR2 is SVGAGI. In DNA, the CDR3 is TGTGCCAGCAGTTCAGGGGGGGAAAATGAAAAACTGTTTTTT. It is translated as CASSSGGENEKLFF.

For this clone: As the CDR3 is not closed by the conserved phenylalanine or tryptophan, this likely results from a read error. The chain uses TRBV7-9 and TRBJ1-1, with 9 bases lining up with TRBD1. The V gene's germline CDR1 is SEHNR and CDR2 FQNEAQ (reference sequence). The CDR3 consists of 17 residues. V lost 5 bases and J lost 0; bases outside the gene matches: 10. The CDR3 reads CASSPRQGETMNTEAFS. CDR3 nucleotide sequence: TGTGCCAGCAGCCCCCGACAGGGGGAGACCATGAACACTGAAGCTTTCTCT.